The clone carrying this T cell receptor (beta chain) was picked up a small number of times. Its antigen is unknown. The data were obtained in a study of T-cell memory formation after mild COVID-19. For the study at large: Each donor largely had its own TCR clusters.

TCRalpha and TCRbeta libraries used 5'RACE with constant-segment primers and UMIs. One entry per CDR3 protein, called by TCRdb with MiXCR from the 5' RACE reads. The sample carries 450,000 to 650,000 distinct CDR3 sequences, 18% recorded once. Study-wide results and limits: The CD4+ clones that contracted clustered mainly within CM and EM, and the CD8+ clones concentrated in EMRA. Contracting clones, day 15 to 85, had balanced CD4/CD8, and later expanders favored CD4+.

Germline-derived CDR1 and CDR2 are ENHRY and SYGVKD. Trimming shortened V by 5 bases and J by 0 bases, and 13 bases separated the two germline ends. CDR3 size: 15 residues. This receptor was obtained from an adult woman who had mild COVID-19 (a few samples of this study predate the infection). Cell type and time point are not known. Sequencing was done on a sample of PBMCs or a T cell subset sorted from them (not recorded which). The chain is built from TRBV10-3 and TRBJ1-1, with D perhaps matching TRBD1 (6 bases). CDR3 DNA: TGTGCCATCAGTCAAACAGGGTATATGAACACTGAAGCTTTCTTT. This encodes CAISQTGYMNTEAFF.